This entry lists 18 T cell receptor beta chains sequenced from one sample in a study of CD8 T cells in ankylosing spondylitis. TCRdb passed the 5' RACE reads through MiXCR, listing each CDR3 protein once. Of 350,000 to 400,000 distinct CDR3 sequences listed, around 20% are singletons. Material for sequencing was blood, either unsorted or a sorted T cell fraction (not recorded which). The source of these receptors is a male donor with ankylosing spondylitis or in good health (not recorded which).

The rearrangement uses TRBV12-3 or TRBV12-4 and TRBJ2-7; TRBD1 or TRBD2 may be the D gene (5 bases each). V was clipped by 3 bases and J by 6 bases, with 15 bases between them. CDR3 size: 14 residues. The CDR3 here is CASSLTGDGGEQYF. In DNA form, the CDR3 reads TGTGCCAGCAGTTTGACGGGCGATGGGGGCGAGCAGTACTTC.

V usage is TRBV21-1 and J usage is TRBJ1-5. TRBV21-1 is reported as a pseudogene. CDR3 size: 14 residues. The CDR3 coding sequence is TGTGCCAGCAGCAAAGCTGGTCCCAATCAGCCCCAGCATTTT. Translation: CASSKAGPNQPQHF.

This clonotype was counted a few times. The rearrangement uses TRBV28 and TRBJ2-7; D might be TRBD1 (6 bases). The CDR3 consists of 12 residues. The germline V gene encodes CDR1 MDHEN and CDR2 SYDVKM. Trimming pared 6 bases from V and 3 bases from J, leaving 9 bases between. CDR3 in amino acids: CASSIRGYEQYF. The CDR3 coding sequence is TGTGCCAGCAGCATCAGGGGCTACGAGCAGTACTTC.

This clonotype has at least ten counts. The rearrangement links TRBV27 to TRBJ1-1; TRBD1 is a possible D gene (5 bases). Between the trimmed V and J ends, which lost 3 bases and 3 bases, there was a span of 11 bases. Germline loops: CDR1 MNHEY, CDR2 SMNVEV (reference sequence). The CDR3 contains 14 residues. DNA of the CDR3: TGTGCCAGCAGTTTCCGGGGGGACTACACTGAAGCTTTCTTT. It encodes CASSFRGDYTEAFF.

The chain couples TRBV29-1 to TRBJ2-3, with D unclear. This CDR3 is built from 13 residues. CDR1 and CDR2 from the germline V gene are SQVTM and ANQGSEA. Trimming shortened V by 7 bases and J by 6 bases, and 17 bases separated the two germline ends. This CDR3 is CSAEHGDADTQYF. The CDR3 nucleotides are TGCAGCGCCGAGCATGGGGATGCGGATACGCAGTATTTT.

This clonotype has a handful of counts. The chain combines TRBV6-4 with TRBJ2-1, with 7 bases lining up with TRBD2. The length of the CDR3 is 16 residues. V trimming: 0 bases; J trimming: 4 bases; junction bases outside the gene matches: 6. In germline, CDR1 is MRHNA, CDR2 SNTAGT. The CDR3 region is CASSDSGGGAYNEQFF. The CDR3 DNA reads as TGTGCCAGCAGTGACTCCGGCGGGGGAGCGTACAATGAGCAGTTCTTC.

In its sample, this clonotype was seen a few times. The chain carries TRBV10-2 and TRBJ2-1; D is ambiguous. V shed 2 bases and J shed 0 bases, with 5 bases lying between them. The CDR3 is 14 residues long. Germline V gene lookup returns CDR1 WSHSY and CDR2 SAAADI. CDR3 loop: CASSEMDSYNEQFF. The CDR3 DNA reads TGCGCCAGCAGTGAGATGGACTCCTACAATGAGCAGTTCTTC.

The chain couples TRBV12-3 or TRBV12-4 to TRBJ2-1; TRBD1 matches 9 bases. There are 14 residues in the CDR3. Germline trimming cut 8 bases from V and 9 bases from J; bases unmatched to any gene: 11. CDR3 sequence: CASRGDRVFGEQFF. CDR3 DNA sequence: TGTGCCAGCCGGGGGGACAGGGTGTTTGGTGAGCAGTTCTTC.

This sequence joins TRBV2 and TRBJ2-5; D might be TRBD1 or TRBD2, each matching 5 bases. Germline CDR1 and CDR2: SNHLY and FYNNEI. The CDR3 extends over 12 amino acids. V lost 11 bases and J lost 2, with 12 bases in between. The CDR3 DNA is TGTGCCGGGACCCCAGTACAAGAGACCCAGTACTTC. This encodes CAGTPVQETQYF.

The CDR3 bases are TGTGCCAGCAGTCCTAGTGGGATAGCCAAAAACATTCAGTACTTC. This gives the protein CASSPSGIAKNIQYF. The J gene is TRBJ2-4, the V gene TRBV6-1; no definite D call. Trimming removed 5 bases from V and 0 bases from J, with 11 bases in between. The CDR3 runs 15 residues. CDR1 and CDR2 (germline): MNHNS, SASEGT.

V gene TRBV5-6 combines with J gene TRBJ2-1, with TRBD2 matching over 7 bases. The CDR3 runs to 14 residues. The J segment lost 7 bases and the V segment lost 0 bases, leaving 4 bases of the junction unmatched. Germline V gives CDR1 SGHDT, CDR2 YYEEEE. The CDR3 DNA is TGTGCCAGCAGCTTGGCCGTACTAGCGAATGAGCAGTTCTTC. This translates into CASSLAVLANEQFF.

This sequence joins TRBV5-1 and TRBJ2-5, with 8 nucleotides matching TRBD1. CDR3 length: 15 amino acids. V was clipped by 0 bases and J by 2 bases; unmatched bases: 3. Germline CDR1 and CDR2: SGHRS and YFSETQ. The CDR3 loop is CASSLADREQETQYF. In DNA, the CDR3 is TGCGCCAGCAGCTTGGCGGACAGGGAACAAGAGACCCAGTACTTC.

This clonotype was counted only a few times. V gene TRBV29-1 combines with J gene TRBJ2-5, with TRBD1 matching over 7 bases. The V gene's germline CDR1 is SQVTM and CDR2 ANQGSEA. CDR3 length: 16 amino acids. With 0 bases clipped from V and 1 base from J, the junction kept 8 bases outside the gene matches. The DNA of the CDR3 is TGCAGCGTTGAAGATCAGGGGGTTGGTGTCCAAGAGACCCAGTACTTC. Encoded protein: CSVEDQGVGVQETQYF.

This chain uses TRBV15 with TRBJ2-7; a weak D match, TRBD2 (6 bases). This CDR3 spans 15 amino acids. Trimming cost V 4 bases and J 7 bases, with 20 bases left between them. Germline lookup yields CDR1 LNHNV and CDR2 YYDKDF (reference sequence). CDR3 coding DNA: TGTGCCACCAGCACCTGGGAGGCATCCTCTAGAGAGCAGTACTTC. The encoded protein is CATSTWEASSREQYF. The variable domain in full, with the rest retrieved from reference TRBV15 and TRBJ2-7, is DAMVIQNPRYQVTQFGKPVTLSCSQTLNHNVMYWYQQKSSQAPKLLFHYYDKDFNNEADTPDNFQSRRPNTSFCFLDIRSPGLGDTAMYLCATSTWEASSREQYFGPGTRLTVT.

This clonotype was detected a few times. V is TRBV6-1 and J is TRBJ2-1; possible D gene TRBD1, 5 bases. The V end lost 3 bases, the J end lost 7 bases, and 16 bases lay between the germline ends. The CDR3 loop spans 15 amino acids. The V gene's germline CDR1 is MNHNS and CDR2 SASEGT. Written as DNA, the CDR3 is TGTGCCAGCAGTGAGGTAGGGGTGAGTTGGAATGAGCAGTTCTTC. Protein product: CASSEVGVSWNEQFF.

This clonotype was recorded at least ten times. The chain employs TRBV11-2 and TRBJ1-6, with TRBD1 as a possible D gene (6 bases). The CDR3 is 15 amino acids. Per germline, CDR1 SGHAT and CDR2 FQNNGV. The V and J ends lost 2 bases and 10 bases respectively, with 15 bases between them. The CDR3 region has the DNA TGTGCCAGCAGCTTAATGGTGGGCCAGGGGTCACCCCTCCACTTT. Translation gives CASSLMVGQGSPLHF.

In this sample, this clonotype turned up a few times. This rearrangement joins TRBV25-1 to TRBJ2-7, with D possibly being TRBD1 (5 bases). V lost 1 base and J lost 0, with 10 bases in between. This CDR3 is built from 15 residues. The germline CDR1 and CDR2 sequences are MGHDK and SYGVNS. CDR3 nucleotide sequence: TGTGCCAGCAGTGAATGGGGCACGAGCTCCTACGAGCAGTACTTC. Residues: CASSEWGTSSYEQYF.

In its sample, this clonotype was seen a few times. The V and J genes are TRBV20-1 and TRBJ2-7, with TRBD1 identical over 12 bases. This CDR3 is built from 15 residues. The junction had 12 bases not matched to a gene; V was cut back by 5 bases and J by 7 bases. CDR1 is DFQATT, CDR2 SNEGSKA, per germline (reference sequence). This CDR3 is CSASRPGQGAGEQYF. The CDR3, as DNA: TGCAGTGCTTCCCGACCGGGACAGGGGGCGGGAGAGCAGTACTTC.